This is a list of T cell receptor beta chains from one sample in a study of T-cell memory formation after mild COVID-19. TCRdb processed the 5' RACE reads anew with MiXCR; each CDR3 protein has one entry. The table shows about 610,000 distinct CDR3 sequences, with 17% occurring only once. Sequencing input: PBMCs or a T cell subset sorted from them (not recorded which). The receptors come from an adult woman who had mild COVID-19 (a few samples of this study predate the infection). Cell type and time point are not known. The CDR3 runs from the conserved cysteine through the conserved F or W. The D gene is left open where the match is weak. Some rows have no size entry. The others give once, few or many, or a class for an expanded clone.

j_call v_call clone_size d_call cdr3_aa cdr3_nt
TRBJ2-5 TRBV5-1 - TRBD2 CASSVSGGPEETQYF TGCGCCAGCAGCGTTAGCGGGGGGCCGGAAGAGACCCAGTACTTC
TRBJ2-5 TRBV7-9 few TRBD2 CASSLDAAGAETQYF TGTGCCAGCAGCTTAGATGCAGCGGGAGCAGAGACCCAGTACTTC
TRBJ1-1 TRBV7-8 - - CASSLRSTYGTEAFF TGTGCCAGCAGCCTTAGGTCGACGTATGGGACTGAAGCTTTCTTT
TRBJ2-2 TRBV2 - TRBD1 CARRQGPGELFF TGTGCCAGGAGACAGGGACCCGGGGAGCTGTTTTTT
TRBJ1-1 TRBV10-3 - - CAIRPAEGKAFF TGTGCCATCAGACCGGCCGAGGGGAAAGCTTTCTTT
TRBJ1-2 TRBV5-1 - - CASSSPGLKDNYGYTF TGCGCCAGCAGCTCACCGGGACTAAAGGATAACTATGGCTACACCTTC
TRBJ2-7 TRBV2 - TRBD1 CASSDPGQGASYEQYF TGTGCCAGCAGTGACCCAGGACAGGGGGCATCCTACGAGCAGTACTTC
TRBJ2-7 TRBV5-4 few TRBD1 CASSLTGGAYEQYF TGTGCCAGCAGCCTGACAGGGGGCGCATACGAGCAGTACTTC
TRBJ2-1 TRBV9 - TRBD1 CASSAGQGGSSEQFF TGTGCCAGCAGCGCCGGACAGGGGGGATCGTCTGAGCAGTTCTTC
TRBJ1-1 TRBV7-2 - - CASSKRVAGPEAFF TGTGCCAGCAGCAAACGGGTAGCAGGCCCTGAAGCTTTCTTT
TRBJ1-5 TRBV5-5 - - CASSPDGTSNQPQHF TGTGCCAGCAGCCCCGACGGGACTAGCAATCAGCCCCAGCATTTT
TRBJ2-3 TRBV24-1 - - CATSDLAPGNTQYF TGTGCCACCAGTGATTTGGCCCCGGGAAATACGCAGTATTTT
TRBJ2-5 TRBV5-1 few TRBD2 CASSLELAGLETQYF TGCGCCAGCAGCTTGGAACTAGCGGGGTTAGAGACCCAGTACTTC
TRBJ2-1 TRBV24-1 few TRBD2 CATSALAGGYEQFF TGTGCCACCAGCGCCCTAGCGGGGGGTTATGAGCAGTTCTTC
TRBJ1-2 TRBV24-1 - - CATSEPWGGYTF TGTGCCACCAGTGAACCGTGGGGAGGATACACCTTC
TRBJ1-1 TRBV12-3/TRBV12-4 - TRBD1 CASRTGGWYTEAFF TGTGCCAGCCGCACAGGGGGCTGGTATACTGAAGCTTTCTTT
TRBJ2-5 TRBV7-8 - - CASSKASGQGETQYF TGTGCCAGCAGCAAGGCCAGCGGGCAAGGGGAGACCCAGTACTTC
TRBJ2-1 TRBV20-1 many TRBD2 CSARDSRTSNEQFF TGCAGTGCTAGAGATTCCCGGACTAGCAATGAGCAGTTCTTC
TRBJ1-4 TRBV6-6 - TRBD1 CASSPQGTGGEKLFF TGTGCCAGCAGTCCCCAGGGGACAGGAGGGGAAAAACTGTTTTTC
TRBJ2-6 TRBV11-3 - - CASSLWGGSINSGANVLTF TGTGCCAGCAGCTTATGGGGCGGGTCGATCAACTCTGGGGCCAACGTCCTGACTTTC
TRBJ1-2 TRBV5-1 - - CASSSVGSAYGYTF TGCGCCAGCAGCTCGGTGGGGAGCGCCTATGGCTACACCTTC
TRBJ1-1 TRBV5-6 few - CASSPTGGDYTEAFF TGTGCCAGCAGCCCAACTGGGGGGGATTACACTGAAGCTTTCTTT
TRBJ2-4 TRBV4-1 - TRBD2 CASSPGLAGGRNIQYF TGCGCCAGCAGCCCCGGACTAGCGGGGGGGCGGAACATTCAGTACTTC
TRBJ1-2 TRBV3-1 - - CASSPGHGYTF TGTGCCAGCAGCCCGGGACATGGCTACACCTTC
TRBJ2-2 TRBV5-5 once TRBD2 CASSFRAAGGNTNTGELFF TGTGCCAGCAGCTTTCGGGCAGCGGGGGGAAATACGAACACCGGGGAGCTGTTTTTT
TRBJ2-5 TRBV7-9 - TRBD1 CASSSGQGEQETQYF TGTGCCAGCAGCTCTGGACAGGGGGAACAAGAGACCCAGTACTTC
TRBJ2-1 TRBV24-1 - TRBD2 CATSHRGRGNEQFF TGTGCCACCAGCCATCGCGGGAGGGGGAATGAGCAGTTCTTC
TRBJ2-5 TRBV20-1 few - CSARDRESLRKTQYF TGCAGTGCTAGAGATCGGGAATCGCTTCGTAAGACCCAGTACTTC
TRBJ2-1 TRBV18 - - CASSPLGGMGEQFF TGTGCCAGCTCACCATTAGGCGGGATGGGTGAGCAGTTCTTC
TRBJ2-5 TRBV3-1 many - CASSQVGETQYF TGTGCCAGCAGCCAAGTCGGAGAGACCCAGTACTTC
TRBJ1-5 TRBV6-1 few - CASRVRGLGQPQHF TGTGCCAGCAGGGTACGGGGGCTAGGTCAGCCCCAGCATTTT
TRBJ2-6 TRBV6-5 few - CASSYGGRSASGANVLTF TGTGCCAGCAGTTACGGCGGCAGGAGTGCCTCTGGGGCCAACGTCCTGACTTTC
TRBJ1-2 TRBV24-1 few TRBD1 CATSDPRQGKDYGYTF TGTGCCACCAGTGATCCAAGACAGGGGAAGGACTATGGCTACACCTTC
TRBJ2-1 TRBV5-1 few - CASSLVQDYYNEQFF TGCGCCAGCAGCTTGGTACAGGACTATTACAATGAGCAGTTCTTC
TRBJ2-1 TRBV5-1 - - CASSYLVGEQFF TGCGCCAGCAGCTACCTAGTCGGTGAGCAGTTCTTC
TRBJ2-3 TRBV3-1 once - CASRTYDTQYF TGTGCCAGCAGGACATACGATACGCAGTATTTT
TRBJ1-2 TRBV6-4 few - CASSPLPGGFQASTF TGTGCCAGCAGTCCCCTTCCGGGCGGGTTCCAAGCGAGTACCTTC
TRBJ1-2 TRBV2 - - CASIPWDTSYGYTF TGTGCCAGCATCCCGTGGGACACCAGTTATGGCTACACCTTC
TRBJ2-7 TRBV12-3/TRBV12-4 - - CASSLAGVLPDYEQYF TGTGCCAGCAGTTTAGCAGGGGTCCTACCCGATTACGAGCAGTACTTC
TRBJ1-2 TRBV7-3 few TRBD1 CASSRPGTAYGYTF TGTGCCAGCAGCCGCCCCGGGACAGCCTATGGCTACACCTTC
TRBJ2-7 TRBV7-6 few - CASSGPLGPSYEQYF TGTGCCAGCAGCGGGCCCTTGGGGCCTTCCTACGAGCAGTACTTC
TRBJ2-7 TRBV29-1 - TRBD2 CSAGLGGSTYEQYF TGCAGCGCTGGACTAGGAGGCTCCACCTACGAGCAGTACTTC
TRBJ2-1 TRBV3-1 many TRBD2 CASSVLAGGYEQFF TGTGCCAGCAGCGTACTAGCGGGAGGGTATGAGCAGTTCTTC
TRBJ2-1 TRBV5-4 few TRBD2 CASSAEGSGSNEQFF TGTGCCAGCAGCGCGGAGGGTAGCGGGAGTAATGAGCAGTTCTTC
TRBJ2-2 TRBV7-2 few - CASSFSGLPNTGELFF TGTGCCAGCAGCTTCTCTGGCCTCCCGAACACCGGGGAGCTGTTTTTT